The present T cell receptor beta chain was sequenced within a study of cytomegalovirus exposure and HLA in healthy donors. General observations from the study: Among the sequence variants, a highly shared cluster was likely an artifact of sequencing.

A remark on this clone: The antigen remains unidentified. Germline is not matched at one junction end, which may reflect a read error.

Researchers ran the PCR with 60 Vbeta and 13 Jbeta primers. Sequenced by immunoSEQ multiplex PCR; TCRdb stores in-frame clones only, minus some. The sample yields 170,000 or so clones, 75% to 90% seen once. This CDR3 spans 16 amino acids. The germline V gene has CDR1 SEHNR and CDR2 FQNEAQ (reference sequence). The TCR sequence derives from a man aged 25-40 years in good health and CMV-seropositive. Sequencing was performed on PBMCs. The chain employs TRBV7-9 and TRBJ1-1; no definite D call. CDR3: CSSSPPMGRNDTEAFF. The CDR3 DNA reads as TGTTCCAGCAGCCCCCCAATGGGCAGGAACGACACTGAAGCTTTCTTT.